The 14 T cell receptor beta chains below come from one sample, sequenced in a study of identifying expanded T cells in peripheral blood. Clones were read by immunoSEQ multiplex PCR, and TCRdb kept only the in-frame ones, dropping some. The table shows about 130,000 clones, with 75% to 90% occurring only once. The sequencing sample was made of blood. All receptors derive from a person aged 18 to 75 in good health.

V gene TRBV9 combines with J gene TRBJ2-2; 11 nucleotides agree with TRBD2. This CDR3 comprises 15 residues. The V and J ends lost 0 bases and 8 bases, in that order; junction bases with no gene match: 3. Germline CDR1 and CDR2: SGDLS and YYNGEE. This CDR3 reads CASSVVAGGPGELFF. The CDR3, as DNA: TGTGCCAGCAGCGTAGTAGCGGGAGGGCCTGGGGAGCTGTTTTTT.

The chain joins TRBV5-1 to TRBJ2-5; D remains ambiguous. Trimming pared 0 bases from V and 6 bases from J, leaving 12 bases between. Per the germline V gene, CDR1 is SGHRS and CDR2 is YFSETQ. CDR3 length: 14 amino acids. The DNA for the CDR3 is TGCGCCAGCAGCTTGGAGGGAATCTGGCAGACCCAGTACTTC. Translating it yields CASSLEGIWQTQYF.

The J gene is TRBJ2-2, the V gene TRBV21-1; the table's D gene call, TRBD2, was not cross checked with the DNA. TRBV21-1 is a known pseudogene. CDR3 length: 12 amino acids. The DNA of the CDR3 is TGTGCCAGCAGCACCAAGCCAGGGGAGCTGTTTTTT. It codes for CASSTKPGELFF.

The chain carries TRBV6-4 and TRBJ2-3; 9 nucleotides align to TRBD2. This CDR3 has 14 amino acids. Germline lookup yields CDR1 MRHNA and CDR2 SNTAGT. The ends lost 6 bases at V and 3 bases at J; junction bases unmatched: 4. For the CDR3, the DNA is TGTGCCAGCAGCCCGGGACTAGCTACAGATACGCAGTATTTT. Protein sequence: CASSPGLATDTQYF.

CDR3 nucleotides: TGTGCCAGTAGCCGAATTTGGGGCACTGAAGCTTTCTTT. Protein product: CASSRIWGTEAFF. The chain employs TRBV19 and TRBJ1-1; D remains ambiguous. Germline CDR1 is LNHDA and CDR2 is SQIVND (reference sequence). The V end was cut by 6 bases, the J end by 4 bases, with 12 bases between. This CDR3 contains 13 residues.

CDR3 amino acids: CASSQGIRPGDTQYF. For the CDR3, the DNA is TGCGCCAGCAGCCAAGGGATTCGGCCGGGGGATACGCAGTATTTT. The gene calls are TRBV4-3 and TRBJ2-3, with a tentative D call TRBD2 (5 bases). The CDR3 loop spans 15 amino acids. V was cut by 1 base and J by 6 bases, with 14 bases left in between. Germline CDR1 is LGHNA and CDR2 is YSLEER.

CDR3 residues: CASSLGGGTEAFF. The CDR3 DNA reads as TGTGCCAGCAGTTTAGGGGGTGGCACTGAAGCTTTCTTT. The chain carries TRBV28 and TRBJ1-1, with a possible D match to TRBD1 (5 bases). With 2 bases removed from V and 4 bases from J, the gap between germline ends came to 8 bases. This CDR3 has 13 amino acids. Germline V gene lookup returns CDR1 MDHEN and CDR2 SYDVKM. Looking up the rest from reference TRBV28 and TRBJ1-1 gives the full variable domain: DVKVTQSSRYLVKRTGEKVFLECVQDMDHENMFWYRQDPGLGLRLIYFSYDVKMKEKGDIPEGYSVSREKKERFSLILESASTNQTSMYLCASSLGGGTEAFFGQGTRLTVV.

The J gene is TRBJ2-7, the V gene TRBV6-6; D may match TRBD1 or TRBD2 (5 bases each). The CDR3 length is 11 residues. Germline loops: CDR1 MNHNY, CDR2 SVGAGI (reference sequence). Deletions cut 2 bases from V and 13 bases from J, with 12 bases between. Here the CDR3 DNA reads TGTGCCAGCAGTTACGGGACGGGCGAATACTTC. The encoded protein is CASSYGTGEYF.

This rearrangement joins TRBV29-1 to TRBJ1-2; D not resolved. CDR3 length: 12 amino acids. Germline CDR1 SQVTM, CDR2 ANQGSEA. V lost 1 base and J 3 bases, leaving 6 bases between the germline ends. DNA for the CDR3: TGCAGCGTTGAAGGGAGAGACTATGGCTACACCTTC. Its protein is CSVEGRDYGYTF. Looking up the rest from reference TRBV29-1 and TRBJ1-2 gives the full variable domain: SAVISQKPSRDICQRGTSLTIQCQVDSQVTMMFWYRQQPGQSLTLIATANQGSEATYESGFVIDKFPISRPNLTFSTLTVSNMSPEDSSIYLCSVEGRDYGYTFGSGTRLTVV.

This chain uses TRBV5-4 with TRBJ2-2; TRBD1 agrees at 7 bases. V lost 2 bases, J lost 3 bases, and 7 bases stayed unmatched. Germline-derived CDR1 and CDR2 are SGHNT and YYREEE (reference sequence). The CDR3 extends over 16 amino acids. CDR3 in DNA: TGTGCCAGCAGCTTCGCCAGGGACAGCTACACCGGGGAGCTGTTTTTT. Its protein product is CASSFARDSYTGELFF.

The chain has TRBV19 and TRBJ2-2; 10 nucleotides agree with TRBD2. Germline V gene sequence: CDR1 LNHDA, CDR2 SQIVND (reference sequence). This CDR3 comprises 16 residues. Trimming cost V 1 base and J 6 bases; bases outside gene matches: 5. The CDR3 nucleotides read TGTGCCAGTAGTATAGGTACTAGCGGGGTTTCCGGGGAGCTGTTTTTT. The encoded protein is CASSIGTSGVSGELFF. Full variable domain (remainder filled in from reference TRBV19 and TRBJ2-2): DGGITQSPKYLFRKEGQNVTLSCEQNLNHDAMYWYRQDPGQGLRLIYYSQIVNDFQKGDIAEGYSVSREKKESFPLTVTSAQKNPTAFYLCASSIGTSGVSGELFFGEGSRLTVL.

This chain uses TRBV5-4 with TRBJ2-3; no clear D. CDR3 length: 15 residues. Trimming removed 3 bases at V and 3 bases at J, with 14 bases between. Germline CDR1 is SGHNT and CDR2 is YYREEE (reference sequence). CDR3 residues: CASSSPRLSTDTQYF. CDR3 in DNA: TGTGCCAGCAGCTCTCCTAGGCTTTCAACAGATACGCAGTATTTT. The variable domain in full, with the rest retrieved from reference TRBV5-4 and TRBJ2-3, is ETGVTQSPTHLIKTRGQQVTLRCSSQSGHNTVSWYQQALGQGPQFIFQYYREEENGRGNFPPRFSGLQFPNYSSELNVNALELDDSALYLCASSSPRLSTDTQYFGPGTRLTVL.

The V and J genes are TRBV7-6 and TRBJ2-2; perhaps TRBD2 as D (7 bases). The CDR3 covers 17 residues. Germline loops: CDR1 SGHVS, CDR2 FNYEAQ. Trimming removed 5 bases from V and 0 bases from J, with 16 bases in between. Here the CDR3 reads CASSPRGGGSNTGELFF. The CDR3 DNA follows: TGTGCCAGCAGCCCCCGGGGCGGGGGCTCGAACACCGGGGAGCTGTTTTTT.

This clone appeared once. The V gene is TRBV30, the J gene TRBJ2-2, with 7 bases aligning to TRBD1. The trim removed 4 bases at V and 6 bases at J, leaving 8 bases unmatched. This CDR3 spans 14 amino acids. Germline V gene lookup returns CDR1 GTSNPN and CDR2 SVGIG (reference sequence). The CDR3 spells CAWTPGQFSGELFF. Here the CDR3 DNA reads TGTGCCTGGACACCGGGACAGTTTTCCGGGGAGCTGTTTTTT.